This T cell receptor (beta chain) was sequenced for a study of blood T cell repertoires in COVID-19. The length of the CDR3 is 17 residues. With 4 bases clipped from V and 3 bases from J, the junction kept 15 bases outside the gene matches. The germline gives CDR1 SGDLS, CDR2 YYNGEE. This table comes from immunoSEQ multiplex PCR, and its TCRdb copy is limited to in-frame clones, with some not included. The sample has about 68,000 clones, more than 70% seen once. Material for sequencing was peripheral blood. This sequence originates from a man aged 50 or older with active COVID-19. This chain connects TRBV9 to TRBJ2-7, with 8 bases lining up with TRBD2. The CDR3 coding sequence is TGTGCCAGCAGCCCCGCCCGCGGGGGGACCCTCCACTACGAGCAGTACTTC. Protein sequence: CASSPARGGTLHYEQYF. Complete variable domain (other parts from reference TRBV9 and TRBJ2-7): DSGVTQTPKHLITATGQRVTLRCSPRSGDLSVYWYQQSLDQGLQFLIQYYNGEERAKGNILERFSAQQFPDLHSELNLSSLELGDSALYFCASSPARGGTLHYEQYFGPGTRLTVT.